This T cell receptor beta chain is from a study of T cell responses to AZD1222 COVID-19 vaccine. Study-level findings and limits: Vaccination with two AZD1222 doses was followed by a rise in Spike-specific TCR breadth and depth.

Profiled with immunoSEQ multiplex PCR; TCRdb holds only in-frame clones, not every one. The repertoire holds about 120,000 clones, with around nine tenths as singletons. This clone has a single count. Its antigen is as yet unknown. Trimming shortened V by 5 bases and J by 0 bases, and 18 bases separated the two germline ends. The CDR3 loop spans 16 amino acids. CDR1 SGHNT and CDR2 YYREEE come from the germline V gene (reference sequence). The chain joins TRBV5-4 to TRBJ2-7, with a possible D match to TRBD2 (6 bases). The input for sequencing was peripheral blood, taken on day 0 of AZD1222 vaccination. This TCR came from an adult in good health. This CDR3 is CASRKAGPIPSYEQYF. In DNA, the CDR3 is TGTGCCAGCAGGAAGGCGGGGCCGATACCCTCCTACGAGCAGTACTTC.